Listed below are T cell receptor beta chains from one sample, sequenced in a study of blood T cell repertoires in COVID-19. Sequencing used immunoSEQ multiplex PCR; TCRdb keeps in-frame clones, though not all of them. The data show about 200,000 clones, roughly 85% seen once. Specimen: peripheral blood. These receptors all come from a woman aged 65 to 85 with COVID-19, enrolled during active disease. CDR3s include the opening cysteine and the closing phenylalanine or tryptophan. A D gene is named only where the DNA matches it firmly.

D gene: NA
V gene: TRBV18
J gene: TRBJ2-5
CDR3 protein: CASSPTREPTTQYF
CDR3 DNA: TGTGCCAGCTCACCAACGAGGGAGCCGACGACCCAGTACTTC

D gene: TRBD1
V gene: TRBV7-9
J gene: TRBJ1-1
CDR3 protein: CASSKTGVGTEAFF
CDR3 DNA: TGTGCCAGCAGCAAAACAGGGGTTGGCACTGAAGCTTTCTTT

D gene: TRBD1
V gene: TRBV11-3
J gene: TRBJ2-6
CDR3 protein: CASSLRQGVTGANVLTF
CDR3 DNA: TGTGCCAGCAGCCTGAGACAGGGAGTTACTGGGGCCAACGTCCTGACTTTC

D gene: NA
V gene: TRBV10-2
J gene: TRBJ2-2
CDR3 protein: CASTSKGGTGELFF
CDR3 DNA: TGCGCCAGCACTTCGAAAGGCGGCACCGGGGAGCTGTTTTTT

D gene: TRBD2
V gene: TRBV9
J gene: TRBJ2-2
CDR3 protein: CASSGRLAGGRDTGELFF
CDR3 DNA: TGTGCCAGCAGCGGACGACTAGCGGGGGGCCGGGACACCGGGGAGCTGTTTTTT

D gene: NA
V gene: TRBV7-6
J gene: TRBJ2-7
CDR3 protein: CASSHPLRGSYEQYF
CDR3 DNA: TGTGCCAGCAGCCATCCCCTGCGGGGCAGCTACGAGCAGTACTTC

D gene: TRBD2
V gene: TRBV5-1
J gene: TRBJ2-5
CDR3 protein: CASSLGVAGGQETQYF
CDR3 DNA: TGCGCCAGCAGCTTGGGAGTAGCGGGAGGCCAAGAGACCCAGTACTTC

D gene: TRBD1
V gene: TRBV10-3
J gene: TRBJ2-7
CDR3 protein: CAITTGSSYEQYF
CDR3 DNA: TGTGCCATCACGACAGGGAGCTCCTACGAGCAGTACTTC

D gene: TRBD1
V gene: TRBV9
J gene: TRBJ1-6
CDR3 protein: CASSVQGASGSPLHF
CDR3 DNA: TGTGCCAGCAGCGTTCAGGGGGCTTCTGGTTCACCCCTCCACTTT

D gene: NA
V gene: TRBV18
J gene: TRBJ1-3
CDR3 protein: CASSPQSPRVFGGNTIYF
CDR3 DNA: TGTGCCAGCTCACCACAGTCGCCCAGGGTTTTCGGAGGAAACACCATATATTTT

D gene: TRBD1
V gene: TRBV7-2
J gene: TRBJ1-4
CDR3 protein: CASSFGTGTVSLFF
CDR3 DNA: TGTGCCAGCAGCTTTGGGACAGGAACTGTATCACTGTTTTTT

D gene: TRBD1
V gene: TRBV25-1
J gene: TRBJ2-2
CDR3 protein: CASSSVGDRAGTGELFF
CDR3 DNA: TGTGCCAGCAGCTCAGTTGGGGACAGGGCTGGGACCGGGGAGCTGTTTTTT

D gene: TRBD1
V gene: TRBV30
J gene: TRBJ2-1
CDR3 protein: CAWSGAQGVYNEQFF
CDR3 DNA: TGTGCCTGGAGTGGCGCCCAGGGGGTTTACAATGAGCAGTTCTTC

D gene: NA
V gene: TRBV5-6
J gene: TRBJ1-2
CDR3 protein: CASSLGQVGYGYTF
CDR3 DNA: TGTGCCAGCAGCTTGGGACAGGTGGGCTATGGCTACACCTTC

D gene: TRBD2
V gene: TRBV2
J gene: TRBJ2-1
CDR3 protein: CASRGLAGVLYEQFF
CDR3 DNA: TGTGCCAGCAGAGGACTAGCGGGAGTGCTCTATGAGCAGTTCTTC

D gene: NA
V gene: TRBV5-1
J gene: TRBJ2-2
CDR3 protein: CASSSGVSIMNTGELFF
CDR3 DNA: TGCGCCAGCAGCTCGGGAGTTAGTATCATGAACACCGGGGAGCTGTTTTTT

D gene: NA
V gene: TRBV12-5
J gene: TRBJ1-4
CDR3 protein: CASGLVRGGLNEKLFF
CDR3 DNA: TGTGCTAGTGGTTTGGTACGGGGAGGGCTCAATGAAAAACTGTTTTTT

D gene: NA
V gene: TRBV7-3
J gene: TRBJ2-5
CDR3 protein: CASSRGGEETQYF
CDR3 DNA: TGTGCCAGCAGCCGCGGGGGCGAAGAGACCCAGTACTTC

D gene: NA
V gene: TRBV19
J gene: TRBJ2-7
CDR3 protein: CASSIGQASSYEQYF
CDR3 DNA: TGTGCCAGTAGTATAGGACAGGCAAGCTCCTACGAGCAGTACTTC

D gene: NA
V gene: TRBV2
J gene: TRBJ1-2
CDR3 protein: CASSQTWGLDGYTF
CDR3 DNA: TGTGCCAGCAGTCAAACTTGGGGGCTGGATGGCTACACCTTC

D gene: NA
V gene: TRBV5-6
J gene: TRBJ1-1
CDR3 protein: CASSLRDTEAFF
CDR3 DNA: TGTGCCAGCAGCTTGCGGGACACTGAAGCTTTCTTT

D gene: TRBD1
V gene: TRBV7-2
J gene: TRBJ1-4
CDR3 protein: CASSLPGTGVEKLFF
CDR3 DNA: TGTGCCAGCAGCCTCCCCGGGACAGGGGTTGAAAAACTGTTTTTT